The source of this T cell receptor beta chain is a study of blood T cell repertoires in COVID-19. Some clones are missing from TCRdb's copy, which holds only in-frame ones; the method was immunoSEQ multiplex PCR. The table has some 150,000 clones, around 80% seen once. CDR1 is SEHNR, CDR2 FQNEAQ, per germline (reference sequence). Trimming cost V 5 bases and J 4 bases; bases outside gene matches: 4. CDR3 length: 13 amino acids. The J gene is TRBJ1-1, the V gene TRBV7-9; TRBD1 aligns across 7 bases. The specimen was peripheral blood. The TCR originated in a woman in her forties or fifties in a cohort sampled during active or convalescent COVID-19. CDR3 sequence (DNA): TGTGCCAGCAGCGAGGGACAGTTCACTGAAGCTTTCTTT. Its translation: CASSEGQFTEAFF.